This T cell receptor (beta chain) was profiled in a study of molecular identifiers for immune sequencing clone quantification (dated by TCRdb to the late 2010s). Regarding the study in general: For a replicate experiment, the RNA from either about 20,000 or 100,000 naive CD8 T cells was divided into five aliquots, and four of those aliquots went on to sequencing. CD8 T cells were used in a methods study to benchmark molecular-identifier clustering-based TCR repertoire sequencing (MIDCIRS) and TCR RNA copy counting. What the work shows at the level of the full study, not this receptor alone: Spiked-in Jurkat TCR RNA (around eleven copies' worth), which is not part of the donor repertoire, was contained in the naive libraries. In CMV-specific effector cells, clones with more than 20 RNA copies contained over 97% of molecules, whereas in naive cells such clones contained under 1% of molecules. When barcode sub-clustering was left out, chimeric consensus sequences inflated TCR diversity, with chimeras reaching as high as 47%. Modeling estimated about three recovered TCR RNA copies per cell, compared with about ten by digital PCR, which implies about 32% capture efficiency. Identical TCR molecules sharing a barcode could cause highly expanded clone sizes to be underestimated. Spiked-in Jurkat TCR RNA equivalent to a single cell was reported to be detectable even among over 800,000 naive CD8 T cells.

Counted from cysteine to phenylalanine, this CDR3 has 12 amino acids. Only the CDR3 DNA is retained, 36 bases long and in frame from the first base. Trimming removed 6 bases from V and 13 bases from J; the gene matches leave 10 bases unexplained. For CDR1 and CDR2, the germline V gene lists MNHEY and SVGAGI. As regards this clonotype: Its target antigen remains unknown. Since a much larger clone is just one base distant, this may be a read error.

Libraries of naive CD8 T cells were generated from about 21,000 to 970,000 sorted cells, with 10%, 30% or 50% of the purified RNA used. Naive CD8 T cells, defined as CD8+CD4-CCR7+CD45RA+, were FACS-sorted into RLT Plus buffer on a BD FACSAria II. To test detection sensitivity, Jurkat RNA equal to ten TCR copies was added to samples of roughly 18,000-1,000,000 naive CD8 T cells. CD8 T cells were enriched using RosetteSep CD8+ T Cell Enrichment Cocktail and Ficoll-Paque, and the enriched cells then underwent ACK red cell lysis. The library came from PCR. Sequencing was carried out with a NextSeq 500. Bulk TCR libraries were prepared as previously described, using TCR primers listed in Table S5. The Qiagen AllPrep DNA/RNA kit was used to purify total RNA. Reads from multiple sequencing runs of the same library were pooled before analysis. For the original study's pipeline: Reads were retained only if the reads had an exact TCR constant sequence, and the retained reads were trimmed to 150 nt and grouped according to their 12-nt molecular barcodes. Reads inside each barcode group were sub-clustered using a 15% Levenshtein threshold, and a quality-weighted consensus sequence was constructed for each RNA molecule. Non-functional sequences were filtered out, along with any lower-count sequence sitting one edit away from another sequence. Based on fitting two negative binomial distributions, any barcode sub-cluster with under 20% of the maximum read count was discarded. Using fastp at Q25 and MiXCR, TCRdb reprocessed the public reads and kept productive beta chains. Records with the same CDR3 protein are collapsed into one entry carrying the most frequent genes and DNA. The V and J calls follow TCRdb's processing rather than the paper's. In all, the sample holds over 300,000 distinct CDR3 sequences, and about 23% of those were seen once. About 0.7% of the sample comes from the top ten.

The receptor's source is a human donor in good health. Some libraries in this study had Jurkat cell RNA spiked in. The V and J segments used are TRBV6-5 and TRBJ1-2; TRBD1 agrees with 8 junctional bases. The sample was naive CD8+ T cells from blood, with Jurkat cell RNA spiked in. The cell subset or site label on this specimen signifies: FACS-sorted CD8+CD4-CCR7+CD45RA+ naive T cells. At the DNA level, the sequence is TGTGCCAGCAGGCCCGACAGGGGTTTATGCACCTTC. Its protein reads: CASRPDRGLCTF.